This TCR beta chain was obtained from a study of blood T cell repertoires in COVID-19. Assay: immunoSEQ multiplex PCR; the TCRdb copy retains only in-frame clones and omits some. The sample carries roughly 250,000 clones, around 82% recorded once. Germline CDR1 is SGDLS and CDR2 is YYNGEE. V shed 4 bases and J 4 bases; nucleotides not matched to a gene: 14. CDR3 length: 17 amino acids. The specimen sequenced was peripheral blood. The chain has TRBV9 and TRBJ1-2; 9 bases align to TRBD1. This sequence originates from a man aged 50 or older with active or convalescent COVID-19. The CDR3 region is CASSLIGLGTGIYGYTF. In DNA, the CDR3 is TGTGCCAGCAGCCTCATTGGACTGGGGACAGGGATCTATGGCTACACCTTC.